This T cell receptor beta chain was profiled in a study of cytomegalovirus exposure and HLA in healthy donors. Study results and caveats: An analysis that was carried out later associated approximately 15,000 TCR beta sequences with HLA alleles at 0.05 false discovery rate.

Each donor was nominally healthy when sampled (though unrecorded immune exposures were likely). PCR used 60 Vbeta primers and 13 Jbeta primers. Profiling relied on immunoSEQ multiplex PCR, and the TCRdb table lists in-frame clones only, not all of them. This table has under 250,000 clones, 85% to 90% appearing once. Details on this clone: Its antigen is unidentified.

The sample was PBMCs. This TCR was sampled from a human donor in good health.

The CDR3 loop is CASSEMGGGGSYEQYF. The DNA for the CDR3 is TGCGCCAGCAGCGAAATGGGCGGCGGAGGGTCCTACGAGCAGTACTTC. J is TRBJ2-7 and V is TRBV5-1, with D maybe TRBD2 (6 bases). Germline CDR1 SGHRS, CDR2 YFSETQ. V was cut by 4 bases and J by 1 base, with 18 bases left in between. There are 16 residues in the CDR3.